Listed below are T cell receptor beta chains from one sample, sequenced in a study of control samples from healthy donors and cancer patients. Sequenced by immunoSEQ multiplex PCR; TCRdb stores in-frame clones only, minus some. The sample gives about 130,000 clones, 75% to 95% of which show up once; 2% to 3% is in the top ten. Sequencing was performed on blood. The source is a man between 35 and 55 years old in good health. Both conserved end residues are part of each CDR3. A D gene is named only where the DNA matches it firmly.

TRBV5-1 | - | CASSPGLVGNSPLHF
TRBV28 | - | CASRPAGYGYTF
TRBV19 | - | CASSMRGLNTEAFF
TRBV7-8 | TRBD1 | CASSPGTGGRNQPQHF
TRBV9 | - | CASSVGSRTFSGYTF
TRBV5-5 | - | CASSLPVTGAYNSPLHF
TRBV28 | - | CATVVTGSHEQYF
TRBV11-2 | - | CASSFAGGPRYGYTF
TRBV2 | - | CASCLTGRTEAFF
TRBV9 | TRBD2 | CASSLGLAGVQETQYF
TRBV12-3/TRBV12-4 | - | CASSLPGDSPLHF
TRBV6-1 | - | CASSDGVNQPQHF
TRBV11-3 | - | CASSIRTDGELFF
TRBV5-5 | TRBD1 | CASSPGTGSTDTQYF
TRBV29-1 | - | CSVEREGLGYGYTF
TRBV6-1 | - | CASSDHPGSLSSYNSPLHF
TRBV5-5 | - | CASSPMQETQYF
TRBV29-1 | - | CSVEVGYTGELFF
TRBV5-1 | - | CASSLGPQTASYEQYF
TRBV5-4 | TRBD2 | CASSYRQRGGGELFF
TRBV2 | - | CASKSSEQGWNEQFF
TRBV5-1 | - | CASSLEVAQIYNEQFF
TRBV9 | TRBD2 | CASSTDSSGSSYNEQFF
TRBV6-5 | TRBD1 | CASNPTGAYGYTF
TRBV28 | TRBD1 | CASRKFTGEVNYGYTF
TRBV15 | - | CATSREWGTGELFF
TRBV6-6 | - | CASSYRRYGYTF
TRBV9 | - | CASSVGWYNEQFF
TRBV5-1 | TRBD1 | CASSLAGGRGTEAFF
TRBV4-1 | TRBD2 | CASSPDRGAGGLNNEQFF
TRBV27 | - | CASSSGQGWNEQFF
TRBV29-1 | - | CSVEDIWQQETQYF